This T cell receptor beta chain derives from a study of cytomegalovirus exposure and HLA in healthy donors. The CDR3 length is 14 residues. Trimming removed 3 bases from V and 6 bases from J, with 14 bases in between. Per germline, CDR1 LNHDA and CDR2 SQIVND (reference sequence). The study ran its PCR with 60 Vbeta and 13 Jbeta primers. Some clones are missing from TCRdb's copy, which holds only in-frame ones; the method was immunoSEQ multiplex PCR. The top ten clones hold approximately 1.8% of a sample with roughly 190,000 clones, around three quarters of them seen once. The sample taken for sequencing was PBMCs. The receptor comes from a woman aged 25 to 45 in good health and CMV-seronegative. J is TRBJ1-2 and V is TRBV19; D is unclear. The CDR3 sequence: CASSMRQIPNGYTF. The CDR3 DNA follows: TGTGCCAGTAGTATGCGACAAATACCAAATGGCTACACCTTC.